This TCR beta chain was profiled in a study of blood T cell repertoires in COVID-19. Some clones are missing from TCRdb's copy, which holds only in-frame ones; the method was immunoSEQ multiplex PCR. Among 240,000 or so clones listed, 70% to 90% were seen once. This clone was counted a few times. The TCR originated in a man aged 55-75 years with acute or convalescent COVID-19. Sequencing was carried out using peripheral blood.

In DNA, the CDR3 is TGTGCCAGCAGCTTAGCTGGCGGAACTCCAGGGGAGACCCAGTACTTC. Translation: CASSLAGGTPGETQYF. The rearrangement links TRBV7-8 to TRBJ2-5; a possible D gene is TRBD1 (5 bases). This CDR3 is 16 amino acids long. The V end lost 0 bases, the J end lost 5 bases, and 16 bases lay between the germline ends. The germline V gene has CDR1 SGHVS and CDR2 FQNEAQ.